This is a list of T cell receptor beta chains from one sample in a study of beta chain features in type 1 diabetes. Sequencing used immunoSEQ multiplex PCR; TCRdb keeps in-frame clones, though not all of them. The profile shows around 250,000 clones, about 23% of them singletons. Material for sequencing was naive CD4+ T cells from blood. Receptors originate from a woman under 40 with type 1 diabetes. CDR3s include the opening cysteine and the closing phenylalanine or tryptophan. The D gene is left open where the match is weak. Not every row has a clone size; where given, it reads once, few, many or a size class.

J gene: TRBJ1-1; D gene: NA; V gene: TRBV29-1; clone size: NA; CDR3 DNA: TGCAGCGTTGCCCAGGGTAACACTGAAGCTTTCTTT; CDR3 protein: CSVAQGNTEAFF
J gene: TRBJ1-1; D gene: NA; V gene: TRBV5-1; clone size: NA; CDR3 DNA: TGCGCCAGCAGCTTGGTCCCGGGGAACACTGAAGCTTTCTTT; CDR3 protein: CASSLVPGNTEAFF
J gene: TRBJ1-4; D gene: TRBD1; V gene: TRBV29-1; clone size: NA; CDR3 DNA: TGCAGCGTCTCCGGGACAGGGGGCGGTTGGGGTGAAAAACTGTTTTTT; CDR3 protein: CSVSGTGGGWGEKLFF
J gene: TRBJ1-5; D gene: TRBD1; V gene: TRBV28; clone size: few; CDR3 DNA: TGTGCCAGCAGTTTTGGGACAGGGATCCATCAGCCCCAGCATTTT; CDR3 protein: CASSFGTGIHQPQHF
J gene: TRBJ2-1; D gene: TRBD2; V gene: TRBV7-9; clone size: few; CDR3 DNA: TGTGCCAGCAGTCCGGGAGGCGGCCTTGAGCAGTTCTTC; CDR3 protein: CASSPGGGLEQFF
J gene: TRBJ2-3; D gene: NA; V gene: TRBV5-1; clone size: few; CDR3 DNA: TGCGCCAGCAGCTTGGGAGATAGCACAGATACGCAGTATTTT; CDR3 protein: CASSLGDSTDTQYF
J gene: TRBJ2-1; D gene: TRBD2; V gene: TRBV23-1; clone size: few; CDR3 DNA: TGCGCCAGCCGGACTAGCGGATGGGTCAATGAGCAGTTCTTC; CDR3 protein: CASRTSGWVNEQFF
J gene: TRBJ2-1; D gene: TRBD1; V gene: TRBV5-1; clone size: NA; CDR3 DNA: TGCGCCAGCAGCCCGGACAGGGGCAATGAGCAGTTCTTC; CDR3 protein: CASSPDRGNEQFF
J gene: TRBJ2-3; D gene: NA; V gene: TRBV7-2; clone size: few; CDR3 DNA: TGTGCCAGCAGCCCAGCGGTGGGTGCAGATACGCAGTATTTT; CDR3 protein: CASSPAVGADTQYF
J gene: TRBJ2-1; D gene: TRBD2; V gene: TRBV7-7; clone size: NA; CDR3 DNA: TGTGCTAGCGCTGGGACTAGCGGGAGGGCTCACTACAATGAGCAGTTCTTC; CDR3 protein: CASAGTSGRAHYNEQFF
J gene: TRBJ2-1; D gene: TRBD2; V gene: TRBV28; clone size: NA; CDR3 DNA: TGTGCCAGCAATGGAGCTAGCGGGAGTGGATACAATGAGCAGTTCTTC; CDR3 protein: CASNGASGSGYNEQFF
J gene: TRBJ2-5; D gene: NA; V gene: TRBV28; clone size: NA; CDR3 DNA: TGTGCCAGCAGTTCCAGTTCTGCTAGTCGGGAGACCCAGTACTTC; CDR3 protein: CASSSSSASRETQYF